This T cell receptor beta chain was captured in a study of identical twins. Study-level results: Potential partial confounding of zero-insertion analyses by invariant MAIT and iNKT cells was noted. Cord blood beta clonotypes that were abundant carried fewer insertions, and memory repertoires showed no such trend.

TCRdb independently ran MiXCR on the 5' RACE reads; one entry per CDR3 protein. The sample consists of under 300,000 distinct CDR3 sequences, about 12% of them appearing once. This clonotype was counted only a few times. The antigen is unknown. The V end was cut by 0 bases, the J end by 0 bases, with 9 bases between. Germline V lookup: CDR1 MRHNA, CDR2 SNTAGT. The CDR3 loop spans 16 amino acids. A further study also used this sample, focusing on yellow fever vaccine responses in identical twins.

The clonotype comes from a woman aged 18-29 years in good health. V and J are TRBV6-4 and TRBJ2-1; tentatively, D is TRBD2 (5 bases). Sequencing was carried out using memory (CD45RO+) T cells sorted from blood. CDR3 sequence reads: CASSDSTKSSYNEQFF. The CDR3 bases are TGTGCCAGCAGTGACTCGACTAAAAGCTCCTACAATGAGCAGTTCTTC.